What follows describes a single T cell receptor (beta chain). The antigen is undetermined. This entry is derived from a study of cytomegalovirus exposure and HLA in healthy donors. CDR3 length: 13 residues. The V and J ends lost 7 bases and 7 bases respectively, with 11 bases between them. CDR1 is MNHNY and CDR2 is SVGAGI in the germline V gene (reference sequence). General study findings and limits: A later analysis reportedly found that, within productive TCRs, an Asian-associated ancestry cluster had fewer N-insertions than the mean observed across the roughly 700 donors.

Researchers ran the PCR with 60 Vbeta and 13 Jbeta primers. Sequencing used immunoSEQ multiplex PCR; TCRdb keeps in-frame clones, though not all of them. This table has some 180,000 clones, under 9.5% appearing once. This chain connects TRBV6-6 to TRBJ1-6; D remains unclear. This sequence was found in a woman in her twenties or thirties in good health and CMV-seropositive. The specimen was PBMCs. In DNA, the CDR3 is TGTGCCAGCAAAGAGGTGTCGAATTCACCCCTCCACTTT. It yields the protein CASKEVSNSPLHF.